This T cell receptor (beta chain) was captured in a study of blood T cell repertoires in COVID-19. Study at large: Italy, Spain and the United States were the sources of the convalescent and acute COVID-19 samples. T cells, B-cell-depleted T cells, or PBMCs provided the cDNA or gDNA that served as material.

The ends were cut back, 2 bases at V and 7 bases at J, with 11 bases in the middle. Germline V gene lookup returns CDR1 MNHEY and CDR2 SMNVEV (reference sequence). The CDR3 runs to 13 residues. Seattle enrolled patients during active infection and tracked them longitudinally. Original analysis: Reference gene primer amplification gave estimated nucleated cell counts. Generated by immunoSEQ multiplex PCR, the TCRdb table keeps only in-frame clones and is missing some. V and J calls and clone size are as listed in that table; D and trimming were resolved from the DNA. The profile shows about 180,000 clones, roughly 83% of them singletons.

The chain carries TRBV27 and TRBJ2-5; TRBD1 might be the D (5 bases). The TCR sequence derives from a woman aged 40 to 55 with COVID-19, enrolled during active disease. Material for sequencing was peripheral blood. For the CDR3, the DNA is TGTGCCAGCAGTTTAAGCAGGGTAGGGACCCAGTACTTC. This translates into CASSLSRVGTQYF.